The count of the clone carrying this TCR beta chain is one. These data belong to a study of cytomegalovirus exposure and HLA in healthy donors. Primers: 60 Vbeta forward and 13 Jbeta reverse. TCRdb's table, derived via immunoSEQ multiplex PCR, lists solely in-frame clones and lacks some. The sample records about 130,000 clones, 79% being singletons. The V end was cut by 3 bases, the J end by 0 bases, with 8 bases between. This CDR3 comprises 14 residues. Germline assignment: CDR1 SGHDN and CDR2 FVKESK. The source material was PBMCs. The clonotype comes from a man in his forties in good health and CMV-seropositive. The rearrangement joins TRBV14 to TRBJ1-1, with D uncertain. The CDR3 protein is CASSQRAMNTEAFF. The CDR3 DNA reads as TGTGCCAGCAGCCAGAGGGCTATGAACACTGAAGCTTTCTTT.